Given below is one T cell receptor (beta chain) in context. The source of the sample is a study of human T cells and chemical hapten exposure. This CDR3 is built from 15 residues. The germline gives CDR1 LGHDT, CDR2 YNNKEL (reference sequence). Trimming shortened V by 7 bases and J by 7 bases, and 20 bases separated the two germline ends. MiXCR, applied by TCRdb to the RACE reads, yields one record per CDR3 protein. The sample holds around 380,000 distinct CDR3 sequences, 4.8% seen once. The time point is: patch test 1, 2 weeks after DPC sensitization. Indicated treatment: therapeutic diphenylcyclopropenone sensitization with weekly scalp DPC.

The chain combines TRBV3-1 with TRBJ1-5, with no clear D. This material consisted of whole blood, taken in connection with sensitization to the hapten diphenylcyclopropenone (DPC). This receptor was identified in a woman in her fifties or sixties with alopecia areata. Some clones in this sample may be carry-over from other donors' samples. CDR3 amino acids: CASNLEGPSLQPQHF. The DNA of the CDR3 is TGTGCCAGCAACCTAGAGGGCCCTAGTCTCCAGCCCCAGCATTTT.